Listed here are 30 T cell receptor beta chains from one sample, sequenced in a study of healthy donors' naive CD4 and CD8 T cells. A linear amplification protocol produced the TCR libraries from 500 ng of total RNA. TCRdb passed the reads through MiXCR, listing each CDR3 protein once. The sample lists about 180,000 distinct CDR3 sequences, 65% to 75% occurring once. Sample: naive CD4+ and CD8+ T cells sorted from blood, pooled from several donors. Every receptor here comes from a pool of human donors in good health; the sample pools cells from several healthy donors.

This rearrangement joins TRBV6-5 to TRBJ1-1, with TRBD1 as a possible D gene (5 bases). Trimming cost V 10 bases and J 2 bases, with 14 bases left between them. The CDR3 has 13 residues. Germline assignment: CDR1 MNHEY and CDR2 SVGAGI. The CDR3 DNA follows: TGTGCCACGGGGAGAGGGACTAACACTGAAGCTTTCTTT. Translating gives CATGRGTNTEAFF.

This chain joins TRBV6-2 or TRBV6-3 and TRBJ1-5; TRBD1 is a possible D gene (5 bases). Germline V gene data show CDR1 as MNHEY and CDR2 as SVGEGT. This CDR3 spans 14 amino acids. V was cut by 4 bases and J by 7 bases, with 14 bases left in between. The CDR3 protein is CASSWDRSGQPQHF. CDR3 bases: TGTGCCAGCAGTTGGGACCGATCGGGGCAGCCCCAGCATTTT.

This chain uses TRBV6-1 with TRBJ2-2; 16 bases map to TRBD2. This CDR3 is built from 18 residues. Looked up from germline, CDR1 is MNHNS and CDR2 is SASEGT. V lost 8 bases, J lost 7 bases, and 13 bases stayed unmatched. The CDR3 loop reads CASRLPGTSGRAVGELFF. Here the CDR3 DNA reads TGTGCCAGCCGCCTGCCCGGGACTAGCGGGAGGGCCGTCGGGGAGCTGTTTTTT.

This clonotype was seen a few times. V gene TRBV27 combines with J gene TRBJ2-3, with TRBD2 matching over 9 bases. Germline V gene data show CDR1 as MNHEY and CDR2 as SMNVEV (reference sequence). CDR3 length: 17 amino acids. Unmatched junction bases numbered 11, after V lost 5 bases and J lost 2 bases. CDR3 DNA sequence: TGTGCCAGCAGTCTCCTGTACGAGCGGGAGGTCACAGATACGCAGTATTTT. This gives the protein CASSLLYEREVTDTQYF.

The CDR3 bases are TGTGCCAGCAGCTTAGGGTTTCTTCAGCCCCAGCATTTT. As protein: CASSLGFLQPQHF. The rearrangement joins TRBV11-2 to TRBJ1-5; D gene uncertain. CDR3 size: 13 residues. Trimming took off 1 base at V and 6 bases at J, with 7 bases between the two ends. Germline V lookup: CDR1 SGHAT, CDR2 FQNNGV.

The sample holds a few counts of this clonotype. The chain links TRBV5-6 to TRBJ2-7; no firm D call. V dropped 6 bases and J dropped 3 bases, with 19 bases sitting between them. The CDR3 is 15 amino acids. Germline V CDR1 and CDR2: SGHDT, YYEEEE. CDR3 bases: TGTGCCAGCACCCCCGTTTCAGGCACGATCTACGAGCAGTACTTC. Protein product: CASTPVSGTIYEQYF.

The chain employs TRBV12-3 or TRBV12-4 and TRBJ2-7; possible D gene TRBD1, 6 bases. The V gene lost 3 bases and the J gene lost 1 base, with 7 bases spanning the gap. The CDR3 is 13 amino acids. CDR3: CASSFGQSYEQYF. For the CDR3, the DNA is TGTGCCAGCAGTTTCGGACAGTCCTACGAGCAGTACTTC.

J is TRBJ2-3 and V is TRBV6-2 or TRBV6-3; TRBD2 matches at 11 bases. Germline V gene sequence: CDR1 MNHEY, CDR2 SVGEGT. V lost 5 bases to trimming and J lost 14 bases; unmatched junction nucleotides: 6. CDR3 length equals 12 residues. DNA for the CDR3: TGTGCCAGCAGTCAAACTAGCGGGAGTTGGTATTTT. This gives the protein CASSQTSGSWYF.

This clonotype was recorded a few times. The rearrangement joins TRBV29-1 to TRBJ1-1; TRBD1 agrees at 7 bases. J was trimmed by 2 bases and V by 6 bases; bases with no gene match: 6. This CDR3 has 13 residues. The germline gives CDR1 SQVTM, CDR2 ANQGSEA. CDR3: CSVQTGFNTEAFF. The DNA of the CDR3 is TGCAGCGTCCAGACAGGGTTTAACACTGAAGCTTTCTTT.

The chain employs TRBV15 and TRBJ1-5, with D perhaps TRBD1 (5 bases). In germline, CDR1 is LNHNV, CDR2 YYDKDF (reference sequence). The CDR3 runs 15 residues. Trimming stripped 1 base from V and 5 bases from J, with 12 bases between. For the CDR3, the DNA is TGTGCCACCAGCAGAGCGGGGCAGGATTATCAGCCCCAGCATTTT. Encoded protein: CATSRAGQDYQPQHF. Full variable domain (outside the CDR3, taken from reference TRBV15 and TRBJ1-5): DAMVIQNPRYQVTQFGKPVTLSCSQTLNHNVMYWYQQKSSQAPKLLFHYYDKDFNNEADTPDNFQSRRPNTSFCFLDIRSPGLGDTAMYLCATSRAGQDYQPQHFGDGTRLSIL.

CDR3 sequence (DNA): TGTGCCAGCAGCCAAGGGCTAGGACATGCCAATGAGCAGTTCTTC. Translated, it gives CASSQGLGHANEQFF. The chain uses TRBV14 and TRBJ2-1; D perhaps matches TRBD1 (5 bases). The CDR3 length is 15 residues. V lost 1 base and J lost 6, with 13 bases in between. Per germline, CDR1 SGHDN and CDR2 FVKESK.

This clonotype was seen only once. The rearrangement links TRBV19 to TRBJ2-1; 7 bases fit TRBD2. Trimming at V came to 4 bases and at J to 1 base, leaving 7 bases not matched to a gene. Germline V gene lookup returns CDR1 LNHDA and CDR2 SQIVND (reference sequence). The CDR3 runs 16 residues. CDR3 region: CASSSFGGSSYNEQFF. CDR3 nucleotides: TGTGCCAGTAGTAGTTTTGGCGGGAGTTCCTACAATGAGCAGTTCTTC.

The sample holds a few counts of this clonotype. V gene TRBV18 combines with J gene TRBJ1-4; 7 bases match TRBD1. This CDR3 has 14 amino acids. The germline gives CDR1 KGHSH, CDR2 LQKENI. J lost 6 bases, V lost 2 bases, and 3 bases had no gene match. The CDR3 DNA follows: TGTGCCAGCTCACCAGGGACAGAGTATGAAAAACTGTTTTTT. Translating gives CASSPGTEYEKLFF.

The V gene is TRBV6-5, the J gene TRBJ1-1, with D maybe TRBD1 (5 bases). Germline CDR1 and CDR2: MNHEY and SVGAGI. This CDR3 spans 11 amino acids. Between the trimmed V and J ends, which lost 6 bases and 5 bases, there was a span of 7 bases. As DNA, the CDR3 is TGTGCCAGCAGGCAGGGTACTGAAGCTTTCTTT. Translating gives CASRQGTEAFF.

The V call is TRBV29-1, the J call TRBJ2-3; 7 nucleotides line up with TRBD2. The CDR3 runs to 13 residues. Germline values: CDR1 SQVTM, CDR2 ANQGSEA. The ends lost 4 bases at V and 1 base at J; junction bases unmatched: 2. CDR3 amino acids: CSVGDYGTDTQYF. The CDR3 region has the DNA TGCAGCGTTGGGGACTACGGCACAGATACGCAGTATTTT.

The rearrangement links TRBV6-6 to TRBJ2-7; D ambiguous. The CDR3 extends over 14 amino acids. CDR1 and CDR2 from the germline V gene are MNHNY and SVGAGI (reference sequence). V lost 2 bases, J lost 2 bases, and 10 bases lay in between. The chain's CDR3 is CASSYTGRAYEQYF. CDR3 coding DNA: TGTGCCAGCAGTTACACCGGCAGAGCCTACGAGCAGTACTTC.

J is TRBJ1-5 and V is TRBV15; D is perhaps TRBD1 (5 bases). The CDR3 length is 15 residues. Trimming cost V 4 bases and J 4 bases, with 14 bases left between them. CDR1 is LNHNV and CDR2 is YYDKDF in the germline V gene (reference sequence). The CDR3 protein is CATSTGTAGNQPQHF. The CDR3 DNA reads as TGTGCCACCAGCACCGGGACGGCGGGAAATCAGCCCCAGCATTTT.

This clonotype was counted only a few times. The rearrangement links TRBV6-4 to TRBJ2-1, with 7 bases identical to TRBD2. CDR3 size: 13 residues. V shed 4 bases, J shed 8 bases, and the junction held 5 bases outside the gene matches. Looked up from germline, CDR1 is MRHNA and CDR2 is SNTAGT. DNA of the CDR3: TGTGCCAGCAGTGCGGGAGGAGTGGATGAGCAGTTCTTC. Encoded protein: CASSAGGVDEQFF.

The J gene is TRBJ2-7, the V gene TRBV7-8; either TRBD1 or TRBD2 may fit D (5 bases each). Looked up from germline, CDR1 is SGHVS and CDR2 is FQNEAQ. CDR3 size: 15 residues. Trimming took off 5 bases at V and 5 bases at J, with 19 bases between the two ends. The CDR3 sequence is CASSQSGLGGDEQYF. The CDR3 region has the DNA TGTGCCAGCAGCCAATCGGGGCTAGGAGGAGACGAGCAGTACTTC.

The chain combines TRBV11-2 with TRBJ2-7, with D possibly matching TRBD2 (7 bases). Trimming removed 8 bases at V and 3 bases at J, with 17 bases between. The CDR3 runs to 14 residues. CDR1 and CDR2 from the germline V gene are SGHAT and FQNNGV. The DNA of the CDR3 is TGTGCCAGCGGATTTGGCGGGGGCTTCTACGAGCAGTACTTC. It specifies CASGFGGGFYEQYF.

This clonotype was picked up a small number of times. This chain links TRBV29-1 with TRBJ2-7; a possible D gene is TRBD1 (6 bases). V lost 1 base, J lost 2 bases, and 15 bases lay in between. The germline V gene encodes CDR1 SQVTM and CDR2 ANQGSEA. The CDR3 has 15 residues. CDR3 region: CSVEGARDTAYEQYF. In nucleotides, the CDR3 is TGCAGCGTTGAAGGCGCTAGGGACACTGCCTACGAGCAGTACTTC.

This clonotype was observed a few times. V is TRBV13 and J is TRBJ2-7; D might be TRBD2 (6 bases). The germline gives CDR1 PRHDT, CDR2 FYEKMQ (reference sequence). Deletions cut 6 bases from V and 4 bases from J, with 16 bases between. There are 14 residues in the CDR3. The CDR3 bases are TGTGCCAGCAGGCCAGGATCTAGCGCGTACGAGCAGTACTTC. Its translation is CASRPGSSAYEQYF.

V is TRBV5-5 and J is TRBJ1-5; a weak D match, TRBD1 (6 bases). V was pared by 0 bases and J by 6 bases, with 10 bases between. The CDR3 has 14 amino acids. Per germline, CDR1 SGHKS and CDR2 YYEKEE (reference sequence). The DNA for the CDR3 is TGTGCCAGCAGCTTGGAGGCAGGGGCTCAGCCCCAGCATTTT. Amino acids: CASSLEAGAQPQHF.

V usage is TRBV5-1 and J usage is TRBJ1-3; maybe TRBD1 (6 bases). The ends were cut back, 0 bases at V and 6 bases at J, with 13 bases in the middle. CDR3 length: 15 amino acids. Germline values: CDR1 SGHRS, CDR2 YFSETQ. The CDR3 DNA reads TGCGCCAGCAGCTTGGAGGCACAGGGTGCAAACACCATATATTTT. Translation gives CASSLEAQGANTIYF.

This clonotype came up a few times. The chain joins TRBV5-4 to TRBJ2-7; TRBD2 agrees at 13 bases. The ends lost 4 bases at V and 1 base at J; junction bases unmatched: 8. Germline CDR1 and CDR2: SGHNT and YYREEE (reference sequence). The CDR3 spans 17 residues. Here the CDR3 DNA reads TGTGCCAGCAGCCAGGGGACTAGCGGGGCCCGATCCTACGAGCAGTACTTC. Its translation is CASSQGTSGARSYEQYF.

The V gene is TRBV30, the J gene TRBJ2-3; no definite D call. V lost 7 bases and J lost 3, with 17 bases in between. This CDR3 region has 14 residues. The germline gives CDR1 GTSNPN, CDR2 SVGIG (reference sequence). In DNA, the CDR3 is TGTGCCTTCAACCTGGGCCTACGGACAGATACGCAGTATTTT. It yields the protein CAFNLGLRTDTQYF.

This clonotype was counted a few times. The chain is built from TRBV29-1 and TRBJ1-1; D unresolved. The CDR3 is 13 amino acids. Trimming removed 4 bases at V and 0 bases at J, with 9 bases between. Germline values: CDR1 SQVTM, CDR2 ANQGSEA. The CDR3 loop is CSVGRLLNTEAFF. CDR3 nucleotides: TGCAGCGTTGGACGTCTGTTGAACACTGAAGCTTTCTTT.

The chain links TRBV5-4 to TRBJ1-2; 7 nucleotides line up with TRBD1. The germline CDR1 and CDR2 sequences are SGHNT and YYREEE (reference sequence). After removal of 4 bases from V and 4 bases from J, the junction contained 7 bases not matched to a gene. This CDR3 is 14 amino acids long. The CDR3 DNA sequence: TGTGCCAGCAGCCCAGACAGGGCCCGCTATGGCTACACCTTC. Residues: CASSPDRARYGYTF.

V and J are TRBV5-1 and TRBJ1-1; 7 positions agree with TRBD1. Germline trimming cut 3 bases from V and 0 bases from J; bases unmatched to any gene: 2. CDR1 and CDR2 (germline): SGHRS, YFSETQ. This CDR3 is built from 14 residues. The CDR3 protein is CASSWGQMNTEAFF. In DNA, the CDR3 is TGCGCCAGCAGCTGGGGACAGATGAACACTGAAGCTTTCTTT.

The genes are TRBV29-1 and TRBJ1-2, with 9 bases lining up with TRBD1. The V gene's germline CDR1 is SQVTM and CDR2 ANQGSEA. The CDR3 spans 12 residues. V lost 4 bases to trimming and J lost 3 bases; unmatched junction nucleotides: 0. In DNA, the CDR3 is TGCAGCGTTGGACAGGGGGACTATGGCTACACCTTC. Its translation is CSVGQGDYGYTF.